Following are 20 T cell receptor beta chains from one sample sequenced in a study of blood T cell repertoires in COVID-19 (TCRdb year 2020). Libraries came from the immunoSEQ multiplex PCR assay. TCRdb retrieved this table from immuneACCESS and kept in-frame rearrangements only. Not all clones are present; in checked studies, unresolved V genes account for under half, and no reason is known for the remainder. The sample table shows roughly 410,000 clones, and roughly 90% are seen once. The ten biggest clones cover 0.95% to 1.5% of the sample. The sequenced material came from peripheral blood. Every receptor here comes from a man in his forties with acute or convalescent COVID-19.

The chain employs TRBV5-1 and TRBJ1-2; D gene ambiguous. Germline-derived CDR1 and CDR2 are SGHRS and YFSETQ. The germline V and J ends were trimmed by 4 bases and 2 bases, with 15 bases remaining between them. The CDR3 is 15 residues long. DNA for the CDR3: TGCGCCAGCAGCCCCTCTCAGGCCGTCAACTATGGCTACACCTTC. It encodes CASSPSQAVNYGYTF.

The genes are TRBV28 and TRBJ2-7, with D unresolved. This CDR3 has 14 amino acids. Trimming stripped 11 bases from V and 1 base from J, with 18 bases between. Germline-derived CDR1 and CDR2 are MDHEN and SYDVKM. CDR3 loop: CAWAHSQRSYEQYF. The CDR3 DNA follows: TGTGCCTGGGCTCACAGTCAAAGATCCTACGAGCAGTACTTC.

This clone was picked up one time. The CDR3 DNA sequence: TGTGCCAGCAGCCCCCTCGGCGGGGGGGGAGAGACCCAGTACTTC. Protein product: CASSPLGGGGETQYF. This sequence joins TRBV14 and TRBJ2-5; 9 positions agree with TRBD2. V dropped 4 bases and J dropped 4; count of bases not matched to a gene: 7. This CDR3 comprises 15 residues. Germline CDR1 is SGHDN and CDR2 is FVKESK.

J is TRBJ1-6 and V is TRBV7-3; 7 bases fit TRBD1. After removal of 5 bases from V and 9 bases from J, the junction contained 10 bases not matched to a gene. This CDR3 comprises 15 residues. The germline gives CDR1 SGHTA, CDR2 FQGTGA. CDR3 protein: CASSQVGQGGSPLHF. The CDR3 DNA sequence: TGTGCCAGCAGCCAGGTGGGGCAGGGGGGTTCACCCCTCCACTTT.

This chain connects TRBV5-1 to TRBJ2-5; maybe TRBD1 (5 bases). The CDR3 spans 19 residues. Trimming took off 1 base at V and 5 bases at J, with 27 bases between the two ends. The V gene's germline CDR1 is SGHRS and CDR2 YFSETQ. For the CDR3, the DNA is TGCGCCAGCAGCTTGCGTTCGATACAGGTTAATTCTCGGCTGGAGACCCAGTACTTC. Translation: CASSLRSIQVNSRLETQYF.

This clone was picked up one time. The chain combines TRBV19 with TRBJ2-5, with D maybe TRBD1 (5 bases). Germline V gives CDR1 LNHDA, CDR2 SQIVND (reference sequence). This CDR3 has 14 residues. Trimming removed 4 bases at V and 4 bases at J, with 13 bases between. The chain's CDR3 is CASSNFQQGETQYF. DNA for the CDR3: TGTGCCAGTAGTAACTTCCAGCAGGGAGAGACCCAGTACTTC.

V and J are TRBV15 and TRBJ2-3, with 10 nucleotides matching TRBD2. The CDR3 runs 17 residues. CDR1 LNHNV and CDR2 YYDKDF come from the germline V gene (reference sequence). The J segment lost 0 bases and the V segment lost 6 bases, leaving 9 bases of the junction unmatched. The CDR3 region is CATRGQRGGPSTDTQYF. DNA for the CDR3: TGTGCCACCAGAGGCCAGCGGGGGGGACCTAGCACAGATACGCAGTATTTT.

The rearrangement links TRBV19 to TRBJ1-1, with 9 bases matching TRBD1. Germline V gene sequence: CDR1 LNHDA, CDR2 SQIVND (reference sequence). CDR3 size: 16 residues. V lost 5 bases and J lost 5; bases outside the gene matches: 12. The DNA for the CDR3 is TGTGCCAGTAGTCTTCGGACAGGGGATAGACGGACTGAAGCTTTCTTT. It translates to CASSLRTGDRRTEAFF.

The CDR3 spells CASSPDTGELFF. In nucleotides, the CDR3 is TGTGCCAGCAGTCCAGACACCGGGGAGCTGTTTTTT. The V gene is TRBV28, the J gene TRBJ2-2; D uncertain. Trimming pared 5 bases from V and 3 bases from J, leaving 4 bases between. Germline assignment: CDR1 MDHEN and CDR2 SYDVKM. CDR3 size: 12 residues.

The J gene is TRBJ2-7, the V gene TRBV6-5; D gene uncertain. The CDR3 runs 11 residues. CDR1 is MNHEY and CDR2 is SVGAGI in the germline V gene. Trimming stripped 6 bases from V and 3 bases from J, with 6 bases between. CDR3: CASRALYEQYF. The CDR3 DNA follows: TGTGCCAGCAGGGCTCTCTACGAGCAGTACTTC.

V usage is TRBV11-2 and J usage is TRBJ2-7; the D gene is possibly TRBD2 (5 bases). This CDR3 contains 12 residues. The germline gives CDR1 SGHAT, CDR2 FQNNGV. The V end lost 5 bases, the J end lost 3 bases, and 8 bases lay between the germline ends. The CDR3 DNA follows: TGTGCCAGCAGCCAAACTAGCTACGAGCAGTACTTC. This translates into CASSQTSYEQYF.

This rearrangement joins TRBV6-1 to TRBJ1-1, with a possible D match to TRBD1 (5 bases). The CDR3 loop spans 15 amino acids. Germline CDR1 is MNHNS and CDR2 is SASEGT. The V end was cut by 2 bases, the J end by 1 base, with 11 bases between. CDR3 amino acids: CASSEQVGANTEAFF. CDR3 DNA sequence: TGTGCCAGCAGTGAACAGGTTGGGGCGAACACTGAAGCTTTCTTT.

The J gene is TRBJ1-1, the V gene TRBV5-6; 7 bases are shared with TRBD1. The CDR3 is 14 residues long. With 2 bases clipped from V and 12 bases from J, the junction kept 13 bases outside the gene matches. Per germline, CDR1 SGHDT and CDR2 YYEEEE. CDR3 sequence reads: CASSLAGQDLSTFF. For the CDR3, the DNA is TGTGCCAGCAGCTTAGCAGGACAGGACCTGTCAACTTTCTTT.

This chain connects TRBV27 to TRBJ2-1, with D possibly being TRBD2 (5 bases). This CDR3 contains 15 residues. Trimming took 5 bases from V and 2 from J, leaving 13 bases between them. Germline V lookup: CDR1 MNHEY, CDR2 SMNVEV (reference sequence). The CDR3 sequence: CASSPRGQTYNEQFF. CDR3 bases: TGTGCCAGCAGTCCACGAGGGCAAACCTACAATGAGCAGTTCTTC.

The chain recombines TRBV14 with TRBJ2-3; 9 nucleotides align to TRBD2. Germline V gene data show CDR1 as SGHDN and CDR2 as FVKESK. The CDR3 contains 18 residues. V was pared by 2 bases and J by 8 bases, with 17 bases of the junction left unmatched. The CDR3 DNA follows: TGTGCCAGCAGCCAATTCGGGACTAGCACTCCAGGGCGAGGTACGCAGTATTTT. Its translation is CASSQFGTSTPGRGTQYF. Variable domain in full (rest from reference TRBV14 and TRBJ2-3): EAGVTQFPSHSVIEKGQTVTLRCDPISGHDNLYWYRRVMGKEIKFLLHFVKESKQDESGMPNNRFLAERTGGTYSTLKVQPAELEDSGVYFCASSQFGTSTPGRGTQYFGPGTRLTVL.

This clone was counted a few times. The chain combines TRBV3-1 (or the pseudogene TRBV3-2) with TRBJ2-7; 9 bases agree with TRBD2. The CDR3 spans 15 residues. V shed 6 bases and J 2 bases; nucleotides not matched to a gene: 8. Germline lookup yields CDR1 LGHDT and CDR2 YNNKEL (reference sequence). In DNA, the CDR3 is TGTGCCAGCAGTCACGAGGGACTAGCTACCTACGAGCAGTACTTC. It yields the protein CASSHEGLATYEQYF.

This rearrangement joins TRBV9 to TRBJ1-2, with D maybe TRBD1 (5 bases). This CDR3 comprises 18 residues. Germline CDR1 and CDR2: SGDLS and YYNGEE. V was shortened by 0 bases and J by 7 bases, with 25 bases between the two germline ends. The CDR3 sequence: CASSVDGGVTGSYGGYTF. CDR3 in DNA: TGTGCCAGCAGCGTAGATGGCGGTGTTACAGGTTCCTATGGTGGCTACACCTTC.

The chain has TRBV2 and TRBJ2-3; D may be TRBD1 (5 bases). CDR1 and CDR2 from the germline V gene are SNHLY and FYNNEI. The CDR3 covers 14 residues. Deletions cut 4 bases from V and 4 bases from J, with 12 bases between. The CDR3 DNA reads as TGTGCCAGCAGTGTAGGGGTAGACGCAGATACGCAGTATTTT. Translating it yields CASSVGVDADTQYF.

This chain joins TRBV27 and TRBJ1-1, with D hard to call. CDR3 length: 14 residues. The germline V and J ends were trimmed by 3 bases and 2 bases, with 10 bases remaining between them. Germline loops: CDR1 MNHEY, CDR2 SMNVEV (reference sequence). Here the CDR3 reads CASSFLGLNTEAFF. DNA of the CDR3: TGTGCCAGCAGTTTCCTCGGACTAAACACTGAAGCTTTCTTT.

The chain recombines TRBV28 with TRBJ1-5, with D possibly being TRBD1 (6 bases). This CDR3 has 16 amino acids. Germline CDR1 is MDHEN and CDR2 is SYDVKM. Trimming took off 3 bases at V and 2 bases at J, with 14 bases between the two ends. CDR3 coding DNA: TGTGCCAGCAGTTTGGTGCGGGGGGCCGGCAATCAGCCCCAGCATTTT. Amino acids: CASSLVRGAGNQPQHF.